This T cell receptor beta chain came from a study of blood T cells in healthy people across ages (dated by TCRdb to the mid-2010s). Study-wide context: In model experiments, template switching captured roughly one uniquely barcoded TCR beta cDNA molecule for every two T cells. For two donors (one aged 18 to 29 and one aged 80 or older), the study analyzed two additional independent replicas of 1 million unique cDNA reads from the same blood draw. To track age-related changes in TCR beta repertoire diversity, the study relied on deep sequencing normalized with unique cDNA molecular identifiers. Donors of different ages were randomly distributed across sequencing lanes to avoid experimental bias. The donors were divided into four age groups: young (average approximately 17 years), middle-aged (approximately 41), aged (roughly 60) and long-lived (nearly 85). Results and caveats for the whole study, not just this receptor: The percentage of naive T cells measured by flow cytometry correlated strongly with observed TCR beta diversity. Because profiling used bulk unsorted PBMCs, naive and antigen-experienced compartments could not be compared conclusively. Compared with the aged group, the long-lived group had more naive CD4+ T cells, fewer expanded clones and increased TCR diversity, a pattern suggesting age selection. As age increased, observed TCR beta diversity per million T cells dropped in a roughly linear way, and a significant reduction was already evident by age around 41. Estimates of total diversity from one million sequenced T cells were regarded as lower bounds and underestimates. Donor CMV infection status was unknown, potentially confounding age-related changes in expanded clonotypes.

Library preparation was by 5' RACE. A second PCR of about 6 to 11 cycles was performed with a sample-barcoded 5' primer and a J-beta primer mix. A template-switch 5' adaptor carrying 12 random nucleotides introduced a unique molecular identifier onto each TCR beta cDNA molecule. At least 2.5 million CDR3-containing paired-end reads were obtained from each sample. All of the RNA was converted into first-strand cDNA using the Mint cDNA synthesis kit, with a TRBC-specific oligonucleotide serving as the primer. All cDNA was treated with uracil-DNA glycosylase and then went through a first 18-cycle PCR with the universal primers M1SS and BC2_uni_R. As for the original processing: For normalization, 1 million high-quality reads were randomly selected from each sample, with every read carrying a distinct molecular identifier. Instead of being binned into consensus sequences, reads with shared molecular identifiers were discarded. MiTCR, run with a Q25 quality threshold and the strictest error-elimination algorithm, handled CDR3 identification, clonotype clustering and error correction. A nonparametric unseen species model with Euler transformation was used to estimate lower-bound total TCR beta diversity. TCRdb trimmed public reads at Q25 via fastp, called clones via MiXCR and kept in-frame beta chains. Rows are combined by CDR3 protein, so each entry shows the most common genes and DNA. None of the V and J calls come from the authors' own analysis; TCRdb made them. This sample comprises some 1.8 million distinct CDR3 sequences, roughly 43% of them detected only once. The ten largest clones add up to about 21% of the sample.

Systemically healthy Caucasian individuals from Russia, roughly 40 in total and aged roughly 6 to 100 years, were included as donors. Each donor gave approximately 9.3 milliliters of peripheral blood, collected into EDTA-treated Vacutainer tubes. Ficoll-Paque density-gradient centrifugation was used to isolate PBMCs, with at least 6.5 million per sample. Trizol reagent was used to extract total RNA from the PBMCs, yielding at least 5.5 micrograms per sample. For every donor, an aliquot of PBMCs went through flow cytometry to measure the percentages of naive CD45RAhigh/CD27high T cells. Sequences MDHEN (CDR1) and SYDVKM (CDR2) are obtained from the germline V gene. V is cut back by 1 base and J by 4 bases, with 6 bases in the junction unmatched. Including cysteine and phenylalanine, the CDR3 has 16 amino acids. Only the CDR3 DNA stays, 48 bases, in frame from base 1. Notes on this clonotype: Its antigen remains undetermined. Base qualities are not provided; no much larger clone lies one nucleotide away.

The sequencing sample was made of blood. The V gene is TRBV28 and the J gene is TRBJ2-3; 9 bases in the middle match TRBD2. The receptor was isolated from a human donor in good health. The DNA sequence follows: TGTGCCAGCAGTTTATTGGGCGGGGGGGCTCCAGATACGCAGTATTTT. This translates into CASSLLGGGAPDTQYF.